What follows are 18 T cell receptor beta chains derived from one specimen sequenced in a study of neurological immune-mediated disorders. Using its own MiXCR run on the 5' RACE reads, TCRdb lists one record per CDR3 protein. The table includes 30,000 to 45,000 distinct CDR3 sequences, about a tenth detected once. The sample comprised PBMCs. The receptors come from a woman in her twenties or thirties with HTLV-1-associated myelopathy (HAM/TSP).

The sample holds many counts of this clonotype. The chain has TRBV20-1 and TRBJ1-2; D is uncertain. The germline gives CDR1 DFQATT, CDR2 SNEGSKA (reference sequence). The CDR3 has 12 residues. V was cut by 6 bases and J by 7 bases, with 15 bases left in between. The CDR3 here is CSAEPGLGGYTF. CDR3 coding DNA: TGCAGTGCCGAACCGGGCCTCGGTGGCTACACCTTC.

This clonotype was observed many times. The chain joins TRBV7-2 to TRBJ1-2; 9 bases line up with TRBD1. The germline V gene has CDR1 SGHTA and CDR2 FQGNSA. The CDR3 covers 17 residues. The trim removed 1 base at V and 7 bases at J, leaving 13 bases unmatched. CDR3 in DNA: TGTGCCAGCAGCTTAGGGGTGATGGGACAGGGAAGGGTTGGCTACACCTTC. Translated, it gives CASSLGVMGQGRVGYTF.

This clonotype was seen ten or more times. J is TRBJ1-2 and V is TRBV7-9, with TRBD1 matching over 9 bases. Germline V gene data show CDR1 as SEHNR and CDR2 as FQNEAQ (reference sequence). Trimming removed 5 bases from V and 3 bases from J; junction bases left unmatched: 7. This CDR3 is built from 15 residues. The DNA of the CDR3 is TGTGCCAGCAGCGGGGGACAGGGATCGGACTATGGCTACACCTTC. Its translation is CASSGGQGSDYGYTF.

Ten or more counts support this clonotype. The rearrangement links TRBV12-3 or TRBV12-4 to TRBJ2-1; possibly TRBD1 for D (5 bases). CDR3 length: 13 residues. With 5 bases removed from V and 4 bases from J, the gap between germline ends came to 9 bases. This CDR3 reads CASSIDSYNEQFF. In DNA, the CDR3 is TGTGCCAGCAGTATCGACAGTTACAATGAGCAGTTCTTC.

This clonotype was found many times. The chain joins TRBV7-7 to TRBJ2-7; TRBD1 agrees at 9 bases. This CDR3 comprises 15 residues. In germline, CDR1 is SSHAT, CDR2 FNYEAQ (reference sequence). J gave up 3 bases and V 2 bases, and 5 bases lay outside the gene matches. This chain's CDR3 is CASSLTWTGVYEQYF. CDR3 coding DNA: TGTGCCAGCAGCTTAACGTGGACAGGGGTCTACGAGCAGTACTTC.

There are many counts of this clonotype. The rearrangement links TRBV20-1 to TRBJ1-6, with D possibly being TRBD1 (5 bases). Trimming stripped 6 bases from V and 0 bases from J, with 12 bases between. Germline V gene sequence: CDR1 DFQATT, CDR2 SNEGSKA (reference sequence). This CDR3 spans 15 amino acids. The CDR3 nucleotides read TGCAGTGCCAGGGACGGGAGCTCCTATAATTCACCCCTCCACTTT. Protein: CSARDGSSYNSPLHF.

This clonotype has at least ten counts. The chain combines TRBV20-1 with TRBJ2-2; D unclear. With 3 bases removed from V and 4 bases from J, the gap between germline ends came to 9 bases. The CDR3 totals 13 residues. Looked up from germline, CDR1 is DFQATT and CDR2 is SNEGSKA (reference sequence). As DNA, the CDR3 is TGCAGTGCTAGTGCCCCTACCACCGGGGAGCTGTTTTTT. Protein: CSASAPTTGELFF.

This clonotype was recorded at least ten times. CDR3 nucleotide sequence: TGCGCCAGCAGCTTGGATCCAGACGATCAGCCCCAGCATTTT. This gives the protein CASSLDPDDQPQHF. V usage is TRBV5-1 and J usage is TRBJ1-5; no reliable D call. This CDR3 is built from 14 residues. Germline V gene lookup returns CDR1 SGHRS and CDR2 YFSETQ. Trimming stripped 0 bases from V and 5 bases from J, with 9 bases between.

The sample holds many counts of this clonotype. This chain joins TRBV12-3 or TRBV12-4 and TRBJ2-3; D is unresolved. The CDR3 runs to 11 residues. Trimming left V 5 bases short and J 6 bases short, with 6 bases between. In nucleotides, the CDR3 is TGTGCCAGCAGTCCAAGGGATACGCAGTATTTT. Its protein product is CASSPRDTQYF.

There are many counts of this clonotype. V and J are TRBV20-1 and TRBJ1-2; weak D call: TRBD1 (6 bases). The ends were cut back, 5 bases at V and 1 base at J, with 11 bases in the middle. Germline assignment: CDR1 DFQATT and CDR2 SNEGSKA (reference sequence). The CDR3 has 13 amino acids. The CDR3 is CSALLDSNYGYTF. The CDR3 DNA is TGCAGTGCTCTTTTGGACAGTAACTATGGCTACACCTTC.

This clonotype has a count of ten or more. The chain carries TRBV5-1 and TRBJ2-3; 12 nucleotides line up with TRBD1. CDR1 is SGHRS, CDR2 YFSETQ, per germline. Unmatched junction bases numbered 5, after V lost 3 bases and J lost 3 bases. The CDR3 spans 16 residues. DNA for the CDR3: TGCGCCAGCAGCTGGGGACAGGGGGCGAAGACAGATACGCAGTATTTT. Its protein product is CASSWGQGAKTDTQYF.

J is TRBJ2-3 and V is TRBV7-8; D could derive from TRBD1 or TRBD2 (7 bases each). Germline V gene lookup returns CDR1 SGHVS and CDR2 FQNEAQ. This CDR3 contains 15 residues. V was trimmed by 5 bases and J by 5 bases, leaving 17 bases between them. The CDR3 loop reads CASSLGRGGQDTQYF. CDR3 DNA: TGTGCCAGCAGCCTCGGCAGGGGGGGGCAAGATACGCAGTATTTT.

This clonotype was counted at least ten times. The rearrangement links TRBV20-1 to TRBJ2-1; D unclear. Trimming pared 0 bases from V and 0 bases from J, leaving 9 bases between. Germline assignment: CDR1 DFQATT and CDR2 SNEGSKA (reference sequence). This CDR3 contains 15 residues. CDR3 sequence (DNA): TGCAGTGCTAGAGATCCGAGGTACTCCTACAATGAGCAGTTCTTC. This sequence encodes CSARDPRYSYNEQFF.

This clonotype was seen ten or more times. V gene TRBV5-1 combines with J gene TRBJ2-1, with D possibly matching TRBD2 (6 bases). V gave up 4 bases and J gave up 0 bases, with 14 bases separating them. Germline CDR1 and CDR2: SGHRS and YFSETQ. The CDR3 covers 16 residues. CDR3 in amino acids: CASSVKSGVSYNEQFF. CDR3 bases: TGCGCCAGCAGCGTGAAATCGGGGGTCTCCTACAATGAGCAGTTCTTC. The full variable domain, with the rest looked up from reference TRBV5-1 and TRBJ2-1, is KAGVTQTPRYLIKTRGQQVTLSCSPISGHRSVSWYQQTPGQGLQFLFEYFSETQRNKGNFPGRFSGRQFSNSRSEMNVSTLELGDSALYLCASSVKSGVSYNEQFFGPGTRLTVL.

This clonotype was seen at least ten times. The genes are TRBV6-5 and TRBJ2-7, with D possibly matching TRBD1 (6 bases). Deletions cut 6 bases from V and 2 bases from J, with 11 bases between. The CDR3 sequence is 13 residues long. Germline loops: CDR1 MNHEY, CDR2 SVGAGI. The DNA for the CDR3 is TGTGCCAGCAGCACCCGACAGGCCTACGAGCAGTACTTC. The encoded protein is CASSTRQAYEQYF.

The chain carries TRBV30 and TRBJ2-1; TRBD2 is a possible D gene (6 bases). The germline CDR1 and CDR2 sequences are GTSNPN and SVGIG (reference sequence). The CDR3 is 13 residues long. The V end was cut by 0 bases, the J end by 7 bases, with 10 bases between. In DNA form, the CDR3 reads TGTGCCTGGAGTGTTGGTGGAGGGAATGAGCAGTTCTTC. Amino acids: CAWSVGGGNEQFF.

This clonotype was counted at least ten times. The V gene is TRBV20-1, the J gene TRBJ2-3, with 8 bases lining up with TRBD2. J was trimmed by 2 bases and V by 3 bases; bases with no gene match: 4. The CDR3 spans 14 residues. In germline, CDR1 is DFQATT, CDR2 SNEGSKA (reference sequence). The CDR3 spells CSARPGGATDTQYF. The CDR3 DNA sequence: TGCAGTGCTAGGCCCGGGGGGGCCACAGATACGCAGTATTTT.

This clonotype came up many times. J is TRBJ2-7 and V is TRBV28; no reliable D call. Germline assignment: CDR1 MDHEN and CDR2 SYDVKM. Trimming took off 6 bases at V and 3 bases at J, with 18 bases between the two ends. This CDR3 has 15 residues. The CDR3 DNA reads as TGTGCCAGCAGCCTCCCGCCCCTAGGTGACTACGAGCAGTACTTC. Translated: CASSLPPLGDYEQYF. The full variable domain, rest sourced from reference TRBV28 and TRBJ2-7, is DVKVTQSSRYLVKRTGEKVFLECVQDMDHENMFWYRQDPGLGLRLIYFSYDVKMKEKGDIPEGYSVSREKKERFSLILESASTNQTSMYLCASSLPPLGDYEQYFGPGTRLTVT.